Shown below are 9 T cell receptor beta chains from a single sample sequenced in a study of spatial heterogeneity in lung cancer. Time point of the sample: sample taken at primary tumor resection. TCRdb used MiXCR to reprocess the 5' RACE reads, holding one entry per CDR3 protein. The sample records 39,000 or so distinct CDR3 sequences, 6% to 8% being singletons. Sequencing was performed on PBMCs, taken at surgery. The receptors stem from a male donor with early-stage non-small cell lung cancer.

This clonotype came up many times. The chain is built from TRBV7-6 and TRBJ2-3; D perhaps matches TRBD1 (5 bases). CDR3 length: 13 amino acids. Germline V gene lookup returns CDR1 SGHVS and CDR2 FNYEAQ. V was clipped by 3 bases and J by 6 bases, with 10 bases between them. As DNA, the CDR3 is TGTGCCAGCAGCTTCCAGGGCCCGGATACGCAGTATTTT. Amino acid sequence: CASSFQGPDTQYF.

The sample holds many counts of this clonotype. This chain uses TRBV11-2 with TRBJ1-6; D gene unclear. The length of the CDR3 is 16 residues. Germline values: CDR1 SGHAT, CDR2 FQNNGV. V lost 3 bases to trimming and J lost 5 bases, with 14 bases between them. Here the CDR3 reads CASSFLAGPNNSPLHF. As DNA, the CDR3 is TGTGCCAGCAGCTTTTTGGCAGGCCCTAATAATTCACCCCTCCACTTT.

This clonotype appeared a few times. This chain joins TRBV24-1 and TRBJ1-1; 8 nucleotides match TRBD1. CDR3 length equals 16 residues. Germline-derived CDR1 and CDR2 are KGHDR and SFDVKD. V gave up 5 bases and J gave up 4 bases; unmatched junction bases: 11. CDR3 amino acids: CATSALAAGGITEAFF. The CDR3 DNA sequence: TGTGCCACCAGTGCTCTTGCGGCAGGGGGCATCACTGAAGCTTTCTTT.

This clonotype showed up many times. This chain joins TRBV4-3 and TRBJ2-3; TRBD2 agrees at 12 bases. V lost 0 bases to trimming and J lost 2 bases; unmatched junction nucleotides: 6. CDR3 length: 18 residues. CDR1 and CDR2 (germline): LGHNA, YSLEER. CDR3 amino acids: CASSQELAGGPVTDTQYF. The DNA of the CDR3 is TGCGCCAGCAGCCAAGAGCTAGCGGGGGGGCCGGTCACAGATACGCAGTATTTT.

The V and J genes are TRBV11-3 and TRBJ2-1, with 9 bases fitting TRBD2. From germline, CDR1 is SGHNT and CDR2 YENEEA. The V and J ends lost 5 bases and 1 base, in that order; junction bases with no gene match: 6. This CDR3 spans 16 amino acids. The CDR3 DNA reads TGTGCCAGCAGCGGAGCGGGAGGCCCATCCTACAATGAGCAGTTCTTC. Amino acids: CASSGAGGPSYNEQFF. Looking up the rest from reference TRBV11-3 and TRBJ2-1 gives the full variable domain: EAGVVQSPRYKIIEKKQPVAFWCNPISGHNTLYWYLQNLGQGPELLIRYENEEAVDDSQLPKDRFSAERLKGVDSTLKIQPAELGDSAVYLCASSGAGGPSYNEQFFGPGTRLTVL.

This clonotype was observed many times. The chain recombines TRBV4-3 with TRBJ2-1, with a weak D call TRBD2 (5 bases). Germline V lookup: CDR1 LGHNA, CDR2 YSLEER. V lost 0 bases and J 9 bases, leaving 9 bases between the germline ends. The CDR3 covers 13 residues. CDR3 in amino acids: CASSQDREAEQFF. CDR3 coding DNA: TGCGCCAGCAGCCAAGATCGGGAAGCTGAGCAGTTCTTC.

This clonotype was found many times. This CDR3 reads CASSSQQGGMYTGELFF. CDR3 bases: TGTGCCAGCAGTTCGCAACAGGGGGGAATGTATACCGGGGAGCTGTTTTTT. J is TRBJ2-2 and V is TRBV27; 8 bases are a match to TRBD1. Per the germline V gene, CDR1 is MNHEY and CDR2 is SMNVEV (reference sequence). J lost 5 bases, V lost 4 bases, and 12 bases had no gene match. The CDR3 totals 17 residues.

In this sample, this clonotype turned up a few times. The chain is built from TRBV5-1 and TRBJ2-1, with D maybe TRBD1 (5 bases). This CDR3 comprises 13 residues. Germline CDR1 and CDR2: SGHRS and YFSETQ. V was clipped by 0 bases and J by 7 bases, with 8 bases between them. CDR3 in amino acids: CASSLVPGNEQFF. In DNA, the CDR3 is TGCGCCAGCAGCTTGGTCCCAGGGAATGAGCAGTTCTTC.

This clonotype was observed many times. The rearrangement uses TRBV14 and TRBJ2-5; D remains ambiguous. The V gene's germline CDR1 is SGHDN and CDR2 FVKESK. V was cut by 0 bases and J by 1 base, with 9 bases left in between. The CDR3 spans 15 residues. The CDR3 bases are TGTGCCAGCAGCCAAGAGTGGGCCAGCCAAGAGACCCAGTACTTC. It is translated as CASSQEWASQETQYF.